This record covers a single T cell receptor beta chain. The data derive from a study of shared clonotypes between healthy human individuals. V was clipped by 5 bases and J by 4 bases, with 17 bases between them. Germline V gives CDR1 SGHVS, CDR2 FNYEAQ. This CDR3 is 15 amino acids long. Libraries were prepared by immunoSEQ multiplex PCR; TCRdb keeps only in-frame clonotypes and omits some of them. Counted here are some 2.3 million clones, approximately 95% occurring once; the ten biggest clones make up 0.35% to 0.45%. The receptor's source is a man in his late teens or twenties in good health. Some clones in this sample may be carry-over from other donors' samples. Material: naive CD4+ T cells from PBMCs. The subset: CD45RA+ positively selected. The chain links TRBV7-6 to TRBJ1-1, with D possibly matching TRBD1 (5 bases). The CDR3 DNA follows: TGTGCCAGCAGCCCCTCGGGAGGGGTCGGCACTGAAGCTTTCTTT. Translating it yields CASSPSGGVGTEAFF.